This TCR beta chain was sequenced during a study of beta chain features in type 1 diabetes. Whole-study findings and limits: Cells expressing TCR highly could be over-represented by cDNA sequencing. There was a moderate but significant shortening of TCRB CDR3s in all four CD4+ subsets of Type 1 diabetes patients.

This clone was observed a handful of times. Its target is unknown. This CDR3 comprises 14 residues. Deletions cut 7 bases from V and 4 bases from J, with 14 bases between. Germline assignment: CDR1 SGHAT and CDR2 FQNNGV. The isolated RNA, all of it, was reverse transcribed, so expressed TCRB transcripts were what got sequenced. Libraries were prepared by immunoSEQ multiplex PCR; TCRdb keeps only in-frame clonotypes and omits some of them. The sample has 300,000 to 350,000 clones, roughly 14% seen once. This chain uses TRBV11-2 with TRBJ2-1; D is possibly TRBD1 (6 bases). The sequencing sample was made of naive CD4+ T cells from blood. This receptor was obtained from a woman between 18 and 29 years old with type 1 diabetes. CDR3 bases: TGTGCCAGCACCCGAGTAACAGGGTACAATGAGCAGTTCTTC. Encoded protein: CASTRVTGYNEQFF.